This record looks at one T cell receptor beta chain sequence and its context. Which antigen it targets is not known. Within one base of it there is no much larger clone, and no base qualities were kept. Its CDR3 holds 15 amino acids, cysteine through phenylalanine. Only the CDR3 portion is preserved as DNA: 45 bases, with reading frame beginning at the first base. CDR1 MGHRA and CDR2 YSYEKL were looked up in the germline V gene. A distance of 13 bases separates the germline ends of V and J, which lose 4 bases and 1 base respectively. The data belong to a study of blood T cell repertoires in COVID-19 (dated by TCRdb to 2020 to 2022). Regarding the complete study: Samples from collaborators originated in the United States, Italy and Spain and spanned both the acute and convalescent phases of COVID-19. Where available, HLA class I and class II types were taken from metadata supplied by the sample provider and were not determined by assay-based typing. The repertoires were made available in a free public database intended to serve as a resource for research on the immune response to SARS-CoV-2. The samples were drawn from the first 160 participants of the ongoing ImmuneRACE study and from 950 to 1,500 subjects provided by 6 global collaborators. Subjects who had been exposed to COVID-19, were actively infected with it, or had recovered from it provided the deeply sampled blood TCRbeta repertoires that made up the dataset. The prospective study material was composed of cDNA or gDNA derived from T cells, B-cell-depleted T cells, or PBMCs. A de-identified subject ID, COVID-19 status, age in years and sex were almost always included in the sample metadata.

Study-wide conclusions, independent of this receptor: How much clinical and demographic metadata was included differed by source and by participant, and the metadata was provided uncurated.

The immunoSEQ Assay, a bias-controlled multiplex PCR, was used to amplify TCRbeta CDR3 regions from genomic DNA. Concerning the study's data processing: The number of nucleated cells in each sample was estimated from the amplification of reference gene primers within the assay. To quantify the absolute abundance of each unique TCRbeta CDR3 rearrangement, sequence reads were collapsed and filtered. Productive Simpson clonality was computed per sample as the square root of Simpson's diversity index over productive rearrangements. TCRdb holds this immuneACCESS table with in-frame rearrangements only. Some clones are missing; in checked studies, unresolved V genes explain under half, and the rest has no known cause. V and J calls and clone size are as listed in that table; D and trimming were resolved from the DNA. This sample is represented by 350,000 to 450,000 clones; roughly 86% of them were singletons. 2.3% of the sample lies in the top ten.

At one collaborating source in Seattle, patients were enrolled during active infection and were followed longitudinally through the course of disease. Whole blood was collected in K2EDTA tubes by collaborating institutions according to the institutions' own protocols. For TCRbeta analysis, collaborators shipped samples as frozen whole blood, isolated PBMCs, or DNA extracted from either of those sample types. The V and J genes are TRBV4-1 and TRBJ2-5, with a tentative D gene TRBD1 over 5 matching bases. This TCR came from a woman between 55 and 75 years old with COVID-19, enrolled during active disease. Material: peripheral blood. The CDR3 in this case is CASSPLTGTQETQYF. The DNA reads as follows: TGCGCCAGCAGCCCCCTTACAGGTACCCAAGAGACCCAGTACTTC.